Shown below are 21 T cell receptor beta chains from a single sample sequenced in a study of cytomegalovirus exposure and HLA in healthy donors. PCR was performed using 60 Vbeta and 13 Jbeta primers. Repertoires were generated with immunoSEQ multiplex PCR, while TCRdb's copy carries only in-frame clones and drops some. Counted here are 100,000 to 150,000 clones, around 70% occurring once; the ten biggest clones make up about 2.6%. The sample consisted of PBMCs. These receptors all come from an older woman in good health and CMV-seropositive.

The CDR3 nucleotides are TGTGCCAGCAGGGGGGACAGCTGGGGCTACACCTTC. Its protein is CASRGDSWGYTF. The chain recombines TRBV6-4 with TRBJ1-2, with TRBD1 matching 7 bases. Germline CDR1 and CDR2: MRHNA and SNTAGT. This CDR3 is built from 12 residues. Trimming removed 6 bases from V and 8 bases from J; junction bases left unmatched: 6.

The table lists this clone with a count of one. The rearrangement joins TRBV6-4 to TRBJ2-2; weak D call: TRBD1 (5 bases). V lost 2 bases and J 5 bases, leaving 12 bases between the germline ends. Germline CDR1 MRHNA, CDR2 SNTAGT. CDR3 size: 15 residues. CDR3 nucleotide sequence: TGTGCCAGCAGTGACCGACCTCAGGGTACCGGGGAGCTGTTTTTT. Amino acid sequence: CASSDRPQGTGELFF.

The rearrangement links TRBV10-3 to TRBJ1-5; D remains unclear. CDR1 is ENHRY and CDR2 is SYGVKD in the germline V gene. With 3 bases removed from V and 3 bases from J, the gap between germline ends came to 15 bases. This CDR3 has 16 amino acids. CDR3 protein: CAISEEVGRANQPQHF. As DNA, the CDR3 is TGTGCCATCAGTGAAGAAGTGGGGAGGGCCAATCAGCCCCAGCATTTT.

V usage is TRBV14 and J usage is TRBJ2-1, with D tentatively TRBD2 (7 bases). V was cut by 0 bases and J by 6 bases, with 21 bases left in between. Germline V CDR1 and CDR2: SGHDN, FVKESK. The CDR3 runs 18 residues. DNA of the CDR3: TGTGCCAGCAGCCAAGATGGTGTTGGAGGGGGGACTATCAATGAGCAGTTCTTC. Residues: CASSQDGVGGGTINEQFF.

This clone was seen a handful of times. V and J are TRBV29-1 and TRBJ1-4; unclear D gene. The germline V gene has CDR1 SQVTM and CDR2 ANQGSEA. Trimming removed 6 bases at V and 7 bases at J, with 18 bases between. The CDR3 totals 14 residues. The CDR3 loop reads CSVADLRGGEKLFF. The CDR3 region has the DNA TGCAGCGTCGCTGACCTCCGGGGAGGTGAAAAACTGTTTTTT.

This clone occurred once. The gene calls are TRBV6-5 and TRBJ1-4; 11 nucleotides align to TRBD1. This CDR3 has 15 residues. After removal of 0 bases from V and 6 bases from J, the junction contained 0 bases not matched to a gene. Germline-derived CDR1 and CDR2 are MNHEY and SVGAGI. The CDR3 DNA is TGTGCCAGCAGTTACTCGGGACAGGGGGATGAAAAACTGTTTTTT. Its protein is CASSYSGQGDEKLFF.

The rearrangement links TRBV18 to TRBJ2-7, with D possibly TRBD2 on 5 matching bases. CDR3 size: 12 residues. Trimming took 2 bases from V and 3 from J, leaving 5 bases between them. The V gene's germline CDR1 is KGHSH and CDR2 LQKENI. The CDR3 DNA reads as TGTGCCAGCTCACCAGGGAGCTACGAGCAGTACTTC. Residues: CASSPGSYEQYF.

J is TRBJ1-2 and V is TRBV10-2; maybe TRBD1 (5 bases). The V and J ends lost 6 bases and 5 bases respectively, with 10 bases between them. CDR3 length equals 12 residues. Germline CDR1 and CDR2: WSHSY and SAAADI. The CDR3 reads CASRTDSYGYTF. The CDR3 DNA follows: TGCGCCAGCAGGACAGACAGTTATGGCTACACCTTC.

There are a few counts of this clone. The CDR3, as DNA: TGTGCCAGCACCAGCGGGGGAGTTAACACTGAAGCTTTCTTT. Amino acid sequence: CASTSGGVNTEAFF. V usage is TRBV6-1 and J usage is TRBJ1-1, with a tentative D call TRBD1 (5 bases). CDR1 MNHNS and CDR2 SASEGT come from the germline V gene. Trimming pared 7 bases from V and 2 bases from J, leaving 14 bases between. The CDR3 runs 14 residues.

The J gene is TRBJ2-1, the V gene TRBV27; possible D gene TRBD2, 5 bases. The CDR3 runs 14 residues. Germline assignment: CDR1 MNHEY and CDR2 SMNVEV (reference sequence). Trimming took 2 bases from V and 6 from J, leaving 11 bases between them. CDR3 loop: CASSLMASSNEQFF. CDR3 coding DNA: TGTGCCAGCAGTTTAATGGCTAGCAGCAATGAGCAGTTCTTC.

This rearrangement joins TRBV15 to TRBJ1-1, with D perhaps TRBD1 (5 bases). The V and J ends lost 4 bases and 1 base respectively, with 10 bases between them. CDR1 is LNHNV and CDR2 is YYDKDF in the germline V gene (reference sequence). The CDR3 contains 14 residues. The CDR3 reads CATSTRTSNTEAFF. CDR3 nucleotide sequence: TGTGCCACCAGCACTCGGACATCGAACACTGAAGCTTTCTTT.

The rearrangement joins TRBV19 to TRBJ2-7, with a possible D match to TRBD1 (5 bases). The germline V gene has CDR1 LNHDA and CDR2 SQIVND (reference sequence). The CDR3 is 15 residues long. Between the trimmed V and J ends, which lost 3 bases and 0 bases, there was a span of 12 bases. CDR3 sequence reads: CASSMGQGLSYEQYF. DNA for the CDR3: TGTGCCAGTAGTATGGGGCAGGGCCTCTCCTACGAGCAGTACTTC.

The chain recombines TRBV5-4 with TRBJ1-1, with TRBD1 matching 11 bases. The trim removed 1 base at V and 4 bases at J, leaving 12 bases unmatched. Per the germline V gene, CDR1 is SGHNT and CDR2 is YYREEE (reference sequence). The CDR3 totals 18 residues. The CDR3 loop is CASSLKSGTGGRGTEAFF. The CDR3 region has the DNA TGTGCCAGCAGCTTGAAATCGGGGACAGGGGGTCGGGGCACTGAAGCTTTCTTT.

This rearrangement joins TRBV5-4 to TRBJ2-5; D is perhaps TRBD2 (5 bases). The V gene lost 0 bases and the J gene lost 6 bases, with 9 bases spanning the gap. There are 13 residues in the CDR3. The V gene's germline CDR1 is SGHNT and CDR2 YYREEE (reference sequence). This chain's CDR3 is CASSLAGEKTQYF. The CDR3 bases are TGTGCCAGCAGCTTGGCCGGGGAGAAGACCCAGTACTTC.

This chain links TRBV13 with TRBJ1-5; 9 bases fit TRBD1. The CDR3 has 14 residues. V dropped 5 bases and J dropped 7; count of bases not matched to a gene: 6. Germline V gene lookup returns CDR1 PRHDT and CDR2 FYEKMQ (reference sequence). The DNA for the CDR3 is TGTGCCAGCAGCCGGGGACAGGGTAGGCAGCCCCAGCATTTT. Translated: CASSRGQGRQPQHF.

The chain links TRBV2 to TRBJ1-5; tentative D call: TRBD1 (5 bases). Between the trimmed V and J ends, which lost 10 bases and 0 bases, there was a span of 13 bases. The CDR3 consists of 14 residues. CDR1 is SNHLY and CDR2 is FYNNEI in the germline V gene. The CDR3 nucleotides are TGTGCCACTGGGGGGAGAAATAGCAATCAGCCCCAGCATTTT. Translating gives CATGGRNSNQPQHF. Full variable domain (missing parts from reference TRBV2 and TRBJ1-5): EPEVTQTPSHQVTQMGQEVILRCVPISNHLYFYWYRQILGQKVEFLVSFYNNEISEKSEIFDDQFSVERPDGSNFTLKIRSTKLEDSAMYFCATGGRNSNQPQHFGDGTRLSIL.

J is TRBJ1-4 and V is TRBV15; perhaps TRBD1 as D (6 bases). Germline V gene sequence: CDR1 LNHNV, CDR2 YYDKDF (reference sequence). The V gene lost 2 bases and the J gene lost 5 bases, with 15 bases spanning the gap. This CDR3 comprises 16 residues. The CDR3 coding sequence is TGTGCCACCAGCAGAAATCGAGGGACACCGAATGAAAAACTGTTTTTT. It yields the protein CATSRNRGTPNEKLFF.

The J gene is TRBJ1-5, the V gene TRBV6-5; 8 nucleotides line up with TRBD1. The J segment lost 6 bases and the V segment lost 6 bases, leaving 10 bases of the junction unmatched. Germline V gene lookup returns CDR1 MNHEY and CDR2 SVGAGI. The CDR3 runs to 15 residues. Here the CDR3 DNA reads TGTGCCAGCAGCACCGGGACAGGTGTAGGTCAGCCCCAGCATTTT. Amino acid sequence: CASSTGTGVGQPQHF.

The chain combines TRBV7-3 with TRBJ1-1, with 9 bases that match TRBD1. Germline CDR1 is SGHTA and CDR2 is FQGTGA. With V trimmed by 4 bases and J by 6 bases, 12 bases remained unmatched. The CDR3 sequence is 16 residues long. The CDR3 region is CASSSHRGRRIPEAFF. CDR3 DNA sequence: TGTGCCAGCAGCTCCCACAGGGGGCGCAGGATTCCTGAAGCTTTCTTT.

The gene calls are TRBV11-2 and TRBJ1-2; TRBD1 aligns across 8 bases. J was trimmed by 8 bases and V by 5 bases; bases with no gene match: 4. The CDR3 length is 12 residues. Per germline, CDR1 SGHAT and CDR2 FQNNGV. Here the CDR3 reads CASSQDRAGYTF. As DNA, the CDR3 is TGTGCCAGCAGCCAGGACAGGGCCGGCTACACCTTC.

V usage is TRBV25-1 and J usage is TRBJ2-2; D might be TRBD1 (5 bases). This CDR3 contains 15 residues. Looked up from germline, CDR1 is MGHDK and CDR2 is SYGVNS. The V gene lost 5 bases and the J gene lost 3 bases, with 13 bases spanning the gap. CDR3 nucleotide sequence: TGTGCCAGCAGTCGAAGGGGAATTGACACCGGGGAGCTGTTTTTT. Encoded protein: CASSRRGIDTGELFF.